Below, 2 T cell receptor beta chains from the same sample are listed, as sequenced in a study of OX40 agonist ivuxolimab in advanced cancers. The library was produced with the immunoSEQ multiplex PCR assay. This is the immuneACCESS table as TCRdb keeps it, with only in-frame sequences that have V and J called. A part of the clones is gone; compared with another copy, unresolved V genes explain less than half, and the rest is unexplained. This sample has 45,000 to 50,000 clones in its table, and nearly 95% of those were observed once. Clones ranked in the top ten supply approximately 6.3% of the sample. The sample consisted of CD4+ or CD8+ T cells sorted from blood, taken in a trial of the OX40 agonist ivuxolimab. These receptor sequences come from an adult with an advanced solid tumor such as melanoma, head and neck, liver or kidney cancer.

The V and J genes are TRBV29-1 and TRBJ2-2, with 7 bases fitting TRBD1. The CDR3 spans 16 residues. Per germline, CDR1 SQVTM and CDR2 ANQGSEA. J was trimmed by 0 bases and V by 2 bases; bases with no gene match: 6. The CDR3 is CSVESGTASNTGELFF. CDR3 coding DNA: TGCAGCGTTGAATCCGGGACAGCTTCGAACACCGGGGAGCTGTTTTTT.

This sequence joins TRBV6-5 and TRBJ1-4; 10 bases agree with TRBD1. The V segment lost 6 bases and the J segment 8 bases; nucleotides outside the gene matches: 6. Per the germline V gene, CDR1 is MNHEY and CDR2 is SVGAGI. The CDR3 loop spans 14 amino acids. The CDR3 spells CASRPGQGQEKLFF. The DNA of the CDR3 is TGTGCCAGCAGACCGGGACAGGGGCAGGAAAAACTGTTTTTT.